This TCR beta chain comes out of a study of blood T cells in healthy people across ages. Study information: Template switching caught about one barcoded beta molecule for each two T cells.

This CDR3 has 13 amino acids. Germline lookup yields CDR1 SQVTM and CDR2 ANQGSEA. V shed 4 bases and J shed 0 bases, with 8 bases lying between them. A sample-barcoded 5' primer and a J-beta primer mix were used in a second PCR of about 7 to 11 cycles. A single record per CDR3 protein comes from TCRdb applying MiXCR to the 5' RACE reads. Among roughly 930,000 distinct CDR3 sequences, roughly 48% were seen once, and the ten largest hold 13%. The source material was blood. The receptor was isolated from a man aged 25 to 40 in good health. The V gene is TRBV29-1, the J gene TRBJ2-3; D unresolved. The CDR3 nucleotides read TGCAGCGTTGCCCCGACAAGCACAGATACGCAGTATTTT. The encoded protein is CSVAPTSTDTQYF.